The present entry profiles one T cell receptor beta chain with its context. As originally analysed: The assay estimated nucleated cells by amplifying reference gene primers. This table comes from immunoSEQ multiplex PCR, and its TCRdb copy is limited to in-frame clones, with some not included. V, J and clone size reflect that table, while D and trimming were determined from the DNA. The repertoire holds under 150,000 clones, with about 85% as singletons. The data derive from a study of blood T cell repertoires in COVID-19. About the research overall: The study drew acute and convalescent COVID-19 samples from the United States, Italy and Spain. From T cells, B-cell-depleted T cells, or PBMCs came the material, which was cDNA or gDNA.

Unmatched junction bases numbered 8, after V lost 0 bases and J lost 6 bases. Germline V gene lookup returns CDR1 MGHRA and CDR2 YSYEKL. The CDR3 consists of 16 residues. The V call is TRBV4-1, the J call TRBJ1-2, with 9 bases matching TRBD1. Sequenced material: peripheral blood. The sequence came from an elderly man with acute or convalescent COVID-19. This chain's CDR3 is CASSQDENRGLHGYTF. The CDR3 DNA follows: TGCGCCAGCAGCCAAGATGAAAACAGGGGGCTTCATGGCTACACCTTC.